The following is a T cell receptor beta chain sequence with its context. Assay: immunoSEQ multiplex PCR; the TCRdb copy retains only in-frame clones and omits some. The sample contains 250,000 or so clones, about 91% of which appear only once. The germline V gene encodes CDR1 MDHEN and CDR2 SYDVKM. V shed 2 bases, J shed 2 bases, and the junction held 2 bases outside the gene matches. The CDR3 contains 14 residues. Enrolled through a virtual design, the participants were between roughly 18 and 100 years of age and came from 24 US areas. Clinical histories supplied by participants themselves formed the basis of cohort assignment. The sample is drawn from a study of blood T cell repertoires in COVID-19. Study-wide background: The origin of the acute and convalescent COVID-19 samples was the United States, Italy and Spain.

The sequenced sample consisted of PBMCs or T cells enriched from blood (not recorded which). This chain connects TRBV28 to TRBJ2-7, with TRBD2 matching over 8 bases. This receptor was obtained from a woman aged 40 to 50 with acute COVID-19. The CDR3 coding sequence is TGTGCCAGCAGTTTACAGCGGGGGACCTACGAGCAGTACGTC. Residues: CASSLQRGTYEQYV.